The 22 T cell receptor beta chains in this list originate from one sample, sequenced in a study of shared clonotypes between healthy human individuals. Measured with immunoSEQ multiplex PCR; TCRdb has only the in-frame clones, and not every one. The sample holds fewer than 850,000 clones, about nine tenths seen once. Material: memory CD8+ T cells from PBMCs. The subset denotes: CD45RO+ cells pooled with CCR7-negative TemRA cells. Source of these receptors: a man younger than 30 in good health. Some clones in this sample may be carry-over from other donors' samples.

J is TRBJ1-1 and V is TRBV7-9, with no clear D. Trimming pared 5 bases from V and 4 bases from J, leaving 23 bases between. The CDR3 sequence is 17 residues long. From germline, CDR1 is SEHNR and CDR2 FQNEAQ (reference sequence). The CDR3 is CASSPPPGIPPGTEAFF. The CDR3 bases are TGTGCCAGCAGCCCCCCCCCGGGAATCCCCCCGGGCACTGAAGCTTTCTTT.

This chain uses TRBV7-2 with TRBJ2-1, with 12 bases matching TRBD2. The CDR3 length is 19 residues. The V gene end was trimmed by 1 base and the J gene end by 0 bases; junction bases not matched to a gene: 7. The germline V gene encodes CDR1 SGHTA and CDR2 FQGNSA. The CDR3 reads CASSLDLAGGLSSYNEQFF. CDR3 in DNA: TGTGCCAGCAGCTTAGATCTAGCGGGAGGGCTGAGCTCCTACAATGAGCAGTTCTTC.

The rearrangement links TRBV7-9 to TRBJ1-5; no definite D call. Trimming took 3 bases from V and 7 from J, leaving 7 bases between them. Germline CDR1 reads SEHNR; CDR2 reads FQNEAQ (reference sequence). This CDR3 spans 12 amino acids. DNA for the CDR3: TGTGCCAGCAGCTTGTCGAGCCAGCCCCAGCATTTT. Amino acid sequence: CASSLSSQPQHF. Full variable domain (rest looked up from reference TRBV7-9 and TRBJ1-5): DTGVSQNPRHKITKRGQNVTFRCDPISEHNRLYWYRQTLGQGPEFLTYFQNEAQLEKSRLLSDRFSAERPKGSFSTLEIQRTEQGDSAMYLCASSLSSQPQHFGDGTRLSIL.

This clone appeared a single time. The chain couples TRBV27 to TRBJ1-2; no clear D gene. CDR3 length: 13 residues. Germline CDR1 and CDR2: MNHEY and SMNVEV (reference sequence). Trimming removed 2 bases from V and 4 bases from J, with 8 bases in between. The CDR3 bases are TGTGCCAGCAGTTTAGGGCAGAGCTATGGCTACACCTTC. Translated: CASSLGQSYGYTF.

V gene TRBV2 combines with J gene TRBJ2-2; 11 bases are shared with TRBD2. Per the germline V gene, CDR1 is SNHLY and CDR2 is FYNNEI. The CDR3 spans 16 residues. Trimming took 6 bases from V and 1 from J; bases not matched to a gene: 4. CDR3 sequence (DNA): TGTGCCAGCAGACAAACTAGCGGGAGGAACACCGGGGAGCTGTTTTTT. Protein sequence: CASRQTSGRNTGELFF.

The chain couples TRBV5-5 to TRBJ1-5, with TRBD1 as a possible D gene (5 bases). CDR3 length: 17 residues. Germline CDR1 is SGHKS and CDR2 is YYEKEE (reference sequence). Trimming took 7 bases from V and 0 from J, leaving 20 bases between them. The CDR3 nucleotides read TGTGCCAGCGGAGGGGTCGGTCACCCTCATAGCAATCAGCCCCAGCATTTT. This codes for CASGGVGHPHSNQPQHF.

This clone was recorded only once. The chain links TRBV7-9 to TRBJ2-3; 8 positions match TRBD2. J gave up 1 base and V 4 bases, and 16 bases lay outside the gene matches. Germline V gives CDR1 SEHNR, CDR2 FQNEAQ (reference sequence). The CDR3 is 19 residues long. CDR3 nucleotides: TGTGCCAGCAGCTCATCTAGCGGGCGGCGATCCCTGGGCACAGATACGCAGTATTTT. Translating gives CASSSSSGRRSLGTDTQYF. The variable domain in full, completed from reference TRBV7-9 and TRBJ2-3, reads DTGVSQNPRHKITKRGQNVTFRCDPISEHNRLYWYRQTLGQGPEFLTYFQNEAQLEKSRLLSDRFSAERPKGSFSTLEIQRTEQGDSAMYLCASSSSSGRRSLGTDTQYFGPGTRLTVL.

The chain uses TRBV7-2 and TRBJ1-1; possibly TRBD1 for D (6 bases). Germline V gene sequence: CDR1 SGHTA, CDR2 FQGNSA. The length of the CDR3 is 15 residues. Trimming left V 5 bases short and J 0 bases short, with 13 bases between. The CDR3 sequence: CASSPGRGVNTEAFF. The CDR3 nucleotides read TGTGCCAGCAGCCCCGGGAGGGGGGTGAACACTGAAGCTTTCTTT.

The V gene is TRBV5-6, the J gene TRBJ2-7; possibly TRBD1 for D (7 bases). Germline assignment: CDR1 SGHDT and CDR2 YYEEEE. Deletions cut 4 bases from V and 2 bases from J, with 19 bases between. The CDR3 runs 16 residues. The CDR3 region has the DNA TGTGCCAGCAGCGGGGGGACAGACCAACCAACCTACGAGCAGTACTTC. Its protein product is CASSGGTDQPTYEQYF.

The chain combines TRBV11-2 with TRBJ2-7; D call uncertain. CDR1 and CDR2 (germline): SGHAT, FQNNGV. The V end lost 6 bases, the J end lost 1 base, and 19 bases lay between the germline ends. The CDR3 is made up of 16 amino acids. The CDR3 nucleotides read TGTGCCAGCAGACCCAGCTCCCGGGCCTTTTCCTACGAGCAGTACTTC. This sequence encodes CASRPSSRAFSYEQYF.

The V gene is TRBV18, the J gene TRBJ1-1; unclear D gene. Germline loops: CDR1 KGHSH, CDR2 LQKENI. The V end lost 3 bases, the J end lost 2 bases, and 13 bases lay between the germline ends. This CDR3 spans 15 amino acids. CDR3 DNA sequence: TGTGCCAGCTCACCCACTGTTAACACCAACACTGAAGCTTTCTTT. It translates to CASSPTVNTNTEAFF.

This chain uses TRBV25-1 with TRBJ2-2; D is possibly TRBD1 (6 bases). Germline lookup yields CDR1 MGHDK and CDR2 SYGVNS. The CDR3 length is 16 residues. Trimming shortened V by 5 bases and J by 1 base, and 14 bases separated the two germline ends. The CDR3 DNA is TGTGCCAGCAGTCCGAGCTGGGGACAGAACACCGGGGAGCTGTTTTTT. It translates to CASSPSWGQNTGELFF.

This clone has a handful of counts. This chain links TRBV28 with TRBJ1-2; D perhaps matches TRBD1 (5 bases). The CDR3 is 19 residues long. V gave up 1 base and J gave up 7 bases, with 28 bases separating them. The V gene's germline CDR1 is MDHEN and CDR2 SYDVKM. CDR3 DNA sequence: TGTGCCAGCAGTTTATCAATTATTAAAGCGGGACGCACAAGAGGTGGCTACACCTTC. This translates into CASSLSIIKAGRTRGGYTF.

The V gene is TRBV19, the J gene TRBJ2-7; 7 nucleotides agree with TRBD1. The germline gives CDR1 LNHDA, CDR2 SQIVND (reference sequence). V dropped 6 bases and J dropped 2; count of bases not matched to a gene: 4. This CDR3 region has 13 residues. The CDR3 sequence is CASRDRETYEQYF. The CDR3 DNA is TGTGCCAGTAGAGACAGGGAAACCTACGAGCAGTACTTC.

This clone has just one count. The chain joins TRBV28 to TRBJ1-2, with a tentative D call TRBD1 (5 bases). Germline CDR1 reads MDHEN; CDR2 reads SYDVKM. The CDR3 is 13 amino acids. Trimming cost V 5 bases and J 1 base, with 8 bases left between them. The CDR3 DNA is TGTGCCAGCAGTCAGGGATATAACTATGGCTACACCTTC. It translates to CASSQGYNYGYTF.

The chain links TRBV7-9 to TRBJ2-7; D perhaps matches TRBD1 (6 bases). The CDR3 extends over 19 amino acids. The V gene lost 1 base and the J gene lost 6 bases, with 28 bases spanning the gap. Looked up from germline, CDR1 is SEHNR and CDR2 is FQNEAQ (reference sequence). This CDR3 reads CASSLGGLNRFGSYGEQYF. The DNA of the CDR3 is TGTGCCAGCAGCTTAGGGGGGCTCAACAGGTTTGGGTCCTACGGCGAGCAGTACTTC.

This clone was detected only a few times. The chain is built from TRBV6-1 and TRBJ1-2; 7 positions match TRBD1. Germline CDR1 MNHNS, CDR2 SASEGT. The CDR3 extends over 13 amino acids. V trimming: 6 bases; J trimming: 5 bases; junction bases outside the gene matches: 6. The CDR3 region is CASRVTGLYGYTF. CDR3 sequence (DNA): TGTGCCAGCAGGGTGACAGGGCTGTATGGCTACACCTTC.

The V call is TRBV5-1, the J call TRBJ2-5; D not certain. V was pared by 0 bases and J by 5 bases, with 8 bases between. This CDR3 spans 13 amino acids. Germline values: CDR1 SGHRS, CDR2 YFSETQ. Here the CDR3 reads CASSLVVEETQYF. The CDR3 nucleotides read TGCGCCAGCAGCTTGGTAGTGGAGGAGACCCAGTACTTC.

The rearrangement joins TRBV30 to TRBJ2-2; the D call may be TRBD1 or TRBD2 (6 bases each). This CDR3 region has 15 residues. V lost 2 bases and J lost 2, with 12 bases in between. From germline, CDR1 is GTSNPN and CDR2 SVGIG (reference sequence). The CDR3 region is CAWSWGAHNTGELFF. CDR3 nucleotides: TGTGCCTGGAGTTGGGGGGCGCATAACACCGGGGAGCTGTTTTTT.

Written as DNA, the CDR3 is TGTGCCAGCAGCGTAGCACCGGATAGCTCCTACAATGAGCAGTTCTTC. Encoded protein: CASSVAPDSSYNEQFF. The chain joins TRBV9 to TRBJ2-1; no definite D call. The CDR3 spans 16 residues. Germline loops: CDR1 SGDLS, CDR2 YYNGEE. Between the trimmed V and J ends, which lost 0 bases and 0 bases, there was a span of 10 bases. Together with reference TRBV9 and TRBJ2-1, the CDR3 gives the full variable domain: DSGVTQTPKHLITATGQRVTLRCSPRSGDLSVYWYQQSLDQGLQFLIQYYNGEERAKGNILERFSAQQFPDLHSELNLSSLELGDSALYFCASSVAPDSSYNEQFFGPGTRLTVL.

The gene calls are TRBV19 and TRBJ2-3; D is perhaps TRBD1 or TRBD2 (6 bases each). This CDR3 is 12 amino acids long. V was pared by 10 bases and J by 5 bases, with 13 bases between. Germline-derived CDR1 and CDR2 are LNHDA and SQIVND (reference sequence). The DNA of the CDR3 is TGTGCCACATTAGAGGGGGGAGATACGCAGTATTTT. It encodes CATLEGGDTQYF.

The rearrangement joins TRBV7-8 to TRBJ2-1; TRBD1 is a possible D gene (6 bases). The germline gives CDR1 SGHVS, CDR2 FQNEAQ. The CDR3 has 11 amino acids. Trimming left V 7 bases short and J 7 bases short, with 8 bases between. The DNA for the CDR3 is TGTGCCAGCACCAGGGGTAATGAGCAGTTCTTC. This translates into CASTRGNEQFF.